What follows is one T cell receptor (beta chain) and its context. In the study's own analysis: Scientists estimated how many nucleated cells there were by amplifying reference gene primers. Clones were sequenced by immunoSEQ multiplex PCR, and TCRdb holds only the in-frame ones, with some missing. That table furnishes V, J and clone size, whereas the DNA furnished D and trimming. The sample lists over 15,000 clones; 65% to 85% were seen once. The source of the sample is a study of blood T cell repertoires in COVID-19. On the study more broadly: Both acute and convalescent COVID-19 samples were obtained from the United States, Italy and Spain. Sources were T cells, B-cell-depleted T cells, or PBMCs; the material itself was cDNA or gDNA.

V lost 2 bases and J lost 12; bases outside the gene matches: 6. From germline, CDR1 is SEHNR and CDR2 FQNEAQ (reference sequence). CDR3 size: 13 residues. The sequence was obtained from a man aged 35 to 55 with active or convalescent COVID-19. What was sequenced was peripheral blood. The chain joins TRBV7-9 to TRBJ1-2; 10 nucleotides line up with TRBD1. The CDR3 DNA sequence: TGTGCCAGCAGCTTATCTGGGACAGGGGATCACACCTTC. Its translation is CASSLSGTGDHTF. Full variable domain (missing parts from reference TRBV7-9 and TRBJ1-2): DTGVSQNPRHKITKRGQNVTFRCDPISEHNRLYWYRQTLGQGPEFLTYFQNEAQLEKSRLLSDRFSAERPKGSFSTLEIQRTEQGDSAMYLCASSLSGTGDHTFGSGTRLTVV.